The clone carrying this T cell receptor beta chain was seen a few times. Its antigen is not identified. The data belong to a study of blood T cells in healthy people across ages. Study results and limitations: It was found that TCR beta diversity correlated strongly with the percentage of naive T cells. Leaving the PBMCs unsorted stopped any conclusive comparison of naive versus antigen-experienced cells.

Primed by a sample-barcoded 5' primer and a J-beta primer mix, a second PCR proceeded for about 6 to 11 cycles. Via MiXCR, TCRdb re-called the 5' RACE reads, giving one row per CDR3 protein. The table lists 1.5 million to 1.9 million distinct CDR3 sequences, about 42% of them singletons. The individuals who served as donors were healthy Caucasians living in Russia, aged about 6 to 100. Samples had at least 7 million PBMCs isolated from them. This CDR3 has 15 residues. Trimming left V 4 bases short and J 0 bases short, with 15 bases between. The germline V gene has CDR1 DFQATT and CDR2 SNEGSKA (reference sequence).

The TCR was taken from a woman under 30 in good health. Sequencing was performed on blood. The chain joins TRBV20-1 to TRBJ1-2, with a weak D call TRBD1 (5 bases). DNA for the CDR3: TGCAGTGCTATACAGGATCTCCCAGCTAACTATGGCTACACCTTC. This sequence encodes CSAIQDLPANYGYTF.